This TCR beta chain was sequenced during a study of blood T cell repertoires in COVID-19. The wider study: Some COVID-19 samples were acute and others convalescent; all came from the United States, Italy and Spain. PBMCs, B-cell-depleted T cells, or T cells provided the cDNA or gDNA that made up the material.

Study processing details: Amplification from reference gene primers served as the basis for estimated nucleated cell counts. The method was immunoSEQ multiplex PCR; TCRdb's version includes in-frame clones alone and lacks a portion of them. V and J calls and clone size are given by that table; D and trimming were obtained from the DNA. Here the sample spans 90,000 or so clones, roughly 85% being singletons. With 8 bases removed from V and 2 bases from J, the gap between germline ends came to 13 bases. The germline V gene encodes CDR1 SQVTM and CDR2 ANQGSEA. The CDR3 runs to 12 residues. The receptor's source is a man aged 55 to 69 with acute or convalescent COVID-19. This rearrangement joins TRBV29-1 to TRBJ2-7; tentatively, D is TRBD1 (6 bases). The sample was peripheral blood. The CDR3, as DNA: TGCAGCTTCTCCCAGGGGACCTACGAGCAGTACTTC. It encodes CSFSQGTYEQYF.